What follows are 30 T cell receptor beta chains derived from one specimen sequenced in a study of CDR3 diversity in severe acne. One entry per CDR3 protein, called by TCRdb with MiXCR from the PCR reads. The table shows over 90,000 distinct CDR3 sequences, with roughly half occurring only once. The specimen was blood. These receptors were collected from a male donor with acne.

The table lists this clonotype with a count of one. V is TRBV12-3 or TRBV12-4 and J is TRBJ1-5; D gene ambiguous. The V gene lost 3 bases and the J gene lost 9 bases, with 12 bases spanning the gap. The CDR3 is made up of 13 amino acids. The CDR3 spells CASSLYGDRPQHF. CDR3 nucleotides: TGTGCCAGCAGTTTGTACGGGGATCGGCCCCAGCATTTT.

CDR3 sequence: CASSLTFGLGSPLHF. For the CDR3, the DNA is TGTGCCAGCAGCTTAACGTTCGGGTTAGGTTCACCCCTCCACTTT. The chain is built from TRBV7-3 and TRBJ1-6; D call uncertain. Germline V gives CDR1 SGHTA, CDR2 FQGTGA. V was shortened by 0 bases and J by 9 bases, with 12 bases between the two germline ends. There are 15 residues in the CDR3.

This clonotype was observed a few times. The CDR3 sequence is CASSVGRGRTDTEAFF. As DNA, the CDR3 is TGTGCCAGCAGCGTAGGTCGGGGGCGGACGGACACTGAAGCTTTCTTT. The chain uses TRBV9 and TRBJ1-1; D is perhaps TRBD1 (6 bases). Germline V gene sequence: CDR1 SGDLS, CDR2 YYNGEE. CDR3 length: 16 amino acids. The V and J ends lost 0 bases and 3 bases respectively, with 15 bases between them.

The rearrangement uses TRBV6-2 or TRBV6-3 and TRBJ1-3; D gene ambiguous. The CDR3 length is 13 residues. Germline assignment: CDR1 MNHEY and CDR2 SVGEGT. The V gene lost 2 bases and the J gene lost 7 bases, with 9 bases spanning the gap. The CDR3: CASSYAFSNTIYF. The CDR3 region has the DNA TGTGCCAGCAGTTACGCCTTCAGTAACACCATATATTTT.

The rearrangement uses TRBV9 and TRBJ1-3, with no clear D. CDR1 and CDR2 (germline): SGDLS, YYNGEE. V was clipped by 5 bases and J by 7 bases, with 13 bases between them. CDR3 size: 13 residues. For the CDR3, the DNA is TGTGCCAGCAGTAATACCGGTGGGAACACCATATATTTT. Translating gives CASSNTGGNTIYF.

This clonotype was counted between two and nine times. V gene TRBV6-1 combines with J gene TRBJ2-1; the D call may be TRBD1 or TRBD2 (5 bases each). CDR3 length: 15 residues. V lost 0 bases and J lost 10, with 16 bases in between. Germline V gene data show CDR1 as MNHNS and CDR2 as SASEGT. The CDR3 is CASSEALGGEEEQFF. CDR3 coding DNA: TGTGCCAGCAGTGAAGCGCTTGGGGGTGAAGAGGAGCAGTTCTTC.

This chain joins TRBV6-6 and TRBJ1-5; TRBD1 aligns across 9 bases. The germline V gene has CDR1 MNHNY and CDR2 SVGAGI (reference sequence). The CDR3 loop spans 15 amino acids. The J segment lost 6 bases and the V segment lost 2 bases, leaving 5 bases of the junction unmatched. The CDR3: CASSYEGTGFQPQHF. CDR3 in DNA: TGTGCCAGCAGTTACGAGGGGACAGGGTTTCAGCCCCAGCATTTT.

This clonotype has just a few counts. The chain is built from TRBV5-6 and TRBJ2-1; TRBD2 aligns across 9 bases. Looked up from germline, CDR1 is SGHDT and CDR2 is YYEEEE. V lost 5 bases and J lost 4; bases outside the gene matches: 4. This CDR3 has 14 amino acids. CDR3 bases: TGTGCCAGCAGTTCGGCGGGAGGGTACAATGAGCAGTTCTTC. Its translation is CASSSAGGYNEQFF.

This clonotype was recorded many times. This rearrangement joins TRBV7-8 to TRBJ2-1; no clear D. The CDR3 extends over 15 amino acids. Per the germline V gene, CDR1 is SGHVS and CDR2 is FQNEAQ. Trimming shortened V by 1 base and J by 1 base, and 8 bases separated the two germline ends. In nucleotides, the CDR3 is TGTGCCAGCAGCTTAGGGTCAGCGTCCTACAATGAGCAGTTCTTC. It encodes CASSLGSASYNEQFF.

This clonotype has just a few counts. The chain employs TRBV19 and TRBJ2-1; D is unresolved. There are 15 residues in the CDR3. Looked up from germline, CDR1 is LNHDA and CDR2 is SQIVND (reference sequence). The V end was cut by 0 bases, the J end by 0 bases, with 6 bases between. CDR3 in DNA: TGTGCCAGTAGTATAGATGACTCCTCCTACAATGAGCAGTTCTTC. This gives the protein CASSIDDSSYNEQFF.

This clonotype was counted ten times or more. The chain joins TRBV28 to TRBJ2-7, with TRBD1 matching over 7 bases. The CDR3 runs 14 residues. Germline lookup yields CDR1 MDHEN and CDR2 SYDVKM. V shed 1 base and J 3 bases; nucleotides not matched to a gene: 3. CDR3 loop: CASSLSGTDYEQYF. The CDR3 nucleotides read TGTGCCAGCAGTTTATCCGGGACAGACTACGAGCAGTACTTC. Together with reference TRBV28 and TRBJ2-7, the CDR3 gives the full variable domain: DVKVTQSSRYLVKRTGEKVFLECVQDMDHENMFWYRQDPGLGLRLIYFSYDVKMKEKGDIPEGYSVSREKKERFSLILESASTNQTSMYLCASSLSGTDYEQYFGPGTRLTVT.

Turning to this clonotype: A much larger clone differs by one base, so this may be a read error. The CDR3 loop reads CASRPGLSYNEQFF. The CDR3 region has the DNA TGTGCCAGTCGGCCGGGACTCTCCTACAATGAGCAGTTCTTC. The V gene is TRBV2, the J gene TRBJ2-1, with a tentative D call TRBD2 (6 bases). CDR1 is SNHLY and CDR2 is FYNNEI in the germline V gene. The CDR3 length is 14 residues. The V end lost 9 bases, the J end lost 0 bases, and 12 bases lay between the germline ends.

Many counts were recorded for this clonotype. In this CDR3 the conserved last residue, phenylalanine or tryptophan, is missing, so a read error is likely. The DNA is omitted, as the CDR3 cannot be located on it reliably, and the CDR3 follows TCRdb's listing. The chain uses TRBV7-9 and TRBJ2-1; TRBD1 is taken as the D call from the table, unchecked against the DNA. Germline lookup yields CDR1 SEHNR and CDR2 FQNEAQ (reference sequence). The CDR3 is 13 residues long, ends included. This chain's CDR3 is CASSAPGQDLVLV.

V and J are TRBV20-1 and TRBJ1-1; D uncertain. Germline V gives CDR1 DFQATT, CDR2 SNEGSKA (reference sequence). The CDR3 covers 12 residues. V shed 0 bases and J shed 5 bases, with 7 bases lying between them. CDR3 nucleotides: TGCAGTGCTAGAGATGTAGGGACTGAAGCTTTCTTT. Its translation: CSARDVGTEAFF.

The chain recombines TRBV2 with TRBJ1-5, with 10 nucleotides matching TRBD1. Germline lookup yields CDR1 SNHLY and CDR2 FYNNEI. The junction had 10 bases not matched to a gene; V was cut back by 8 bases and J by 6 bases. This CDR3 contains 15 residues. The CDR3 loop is CASSRDRGFTQPQHF. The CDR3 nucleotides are TGTGCCAGCTCCCGGGACAGGGGCTTCACTCAGCCCCAGCATTTT.

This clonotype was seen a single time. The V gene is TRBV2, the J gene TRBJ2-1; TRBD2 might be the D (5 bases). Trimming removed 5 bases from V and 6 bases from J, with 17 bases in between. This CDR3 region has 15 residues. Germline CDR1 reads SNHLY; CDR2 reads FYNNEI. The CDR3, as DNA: TGTGCCAGCAGTTCGGTTACGGGAAACACCAATGAGCAGTTCTTC. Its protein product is CASSSVTGNTNEQFF.

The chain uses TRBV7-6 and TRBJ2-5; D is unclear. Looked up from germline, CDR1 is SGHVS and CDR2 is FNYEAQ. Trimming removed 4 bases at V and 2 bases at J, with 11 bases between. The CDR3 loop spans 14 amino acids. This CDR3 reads CASSYSGSQETQYF. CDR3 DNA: TGTGCCAGCAGCTACTCGGGTTCACAAGAGACCCAGTACTTC.

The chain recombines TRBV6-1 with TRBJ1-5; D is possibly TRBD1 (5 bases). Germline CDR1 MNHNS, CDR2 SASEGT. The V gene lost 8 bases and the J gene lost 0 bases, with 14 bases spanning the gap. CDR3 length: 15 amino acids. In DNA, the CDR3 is TGTGCCAGCGTCGGGGCGGTAGGTAGCAATCAGCCCCAGCATTTT. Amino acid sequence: CASVGAVGSNQPQHF.

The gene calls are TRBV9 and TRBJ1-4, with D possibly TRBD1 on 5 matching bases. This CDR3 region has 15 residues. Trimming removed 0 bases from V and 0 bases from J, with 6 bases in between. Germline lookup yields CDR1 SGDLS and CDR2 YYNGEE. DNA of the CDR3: TGTGCCAGCAGCGTAGCGGGGGCAACTAATGAAAAACTGTTTTTT. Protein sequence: CASSVAGATNEKLFF.

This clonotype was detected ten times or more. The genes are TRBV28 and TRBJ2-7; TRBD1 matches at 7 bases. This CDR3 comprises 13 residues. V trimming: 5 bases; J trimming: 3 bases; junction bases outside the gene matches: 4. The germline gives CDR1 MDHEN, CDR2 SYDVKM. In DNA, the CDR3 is TGTGCCAGCAGTCAGGGACAGAACTACGAGCAGTACTTC. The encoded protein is CASSQGQNYEQYF.

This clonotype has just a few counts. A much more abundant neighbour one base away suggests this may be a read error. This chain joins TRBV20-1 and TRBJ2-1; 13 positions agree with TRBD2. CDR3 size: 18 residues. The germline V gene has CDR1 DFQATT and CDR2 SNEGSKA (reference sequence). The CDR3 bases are TGCAGTGCTAGAGATGTAACTAGCGGGAGGGCGGTCTACAATGAGCAGCTCTTC. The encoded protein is CSARDVTSGRAVYNEQLF.

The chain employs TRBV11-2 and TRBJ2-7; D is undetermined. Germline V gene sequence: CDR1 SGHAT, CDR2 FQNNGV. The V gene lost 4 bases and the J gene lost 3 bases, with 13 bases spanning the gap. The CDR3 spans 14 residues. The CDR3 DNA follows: TGTGCCAGCAGCTCCCTACATAGTGTCTACGAGCAGTACTTC. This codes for CASSSLHSVYEQYF.

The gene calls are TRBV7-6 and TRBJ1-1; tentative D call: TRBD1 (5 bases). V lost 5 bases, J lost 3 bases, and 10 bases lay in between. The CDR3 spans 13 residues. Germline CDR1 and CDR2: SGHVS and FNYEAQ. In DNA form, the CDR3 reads TGTGCCAGCAGCCCAGGGATGCACACTGAAGCTTTCTTT. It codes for CASSPGMHTEAFF.

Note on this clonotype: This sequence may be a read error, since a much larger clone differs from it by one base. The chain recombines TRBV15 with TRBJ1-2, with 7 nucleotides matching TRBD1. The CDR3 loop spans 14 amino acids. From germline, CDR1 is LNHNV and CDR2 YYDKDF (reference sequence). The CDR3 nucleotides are TGTGTCACCAAATGGACAGGAGTCAACTATGGCTACACCTTC. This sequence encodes CVTKWTGVNYGYTF.

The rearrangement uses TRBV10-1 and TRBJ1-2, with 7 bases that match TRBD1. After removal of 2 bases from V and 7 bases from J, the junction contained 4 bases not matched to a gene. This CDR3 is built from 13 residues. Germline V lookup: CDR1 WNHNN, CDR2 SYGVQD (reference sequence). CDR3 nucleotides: TGCGCCAGCAGTGAGGACAGGGAGCGTGGCTACACCTTC. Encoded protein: CASSEDRERGYTF.

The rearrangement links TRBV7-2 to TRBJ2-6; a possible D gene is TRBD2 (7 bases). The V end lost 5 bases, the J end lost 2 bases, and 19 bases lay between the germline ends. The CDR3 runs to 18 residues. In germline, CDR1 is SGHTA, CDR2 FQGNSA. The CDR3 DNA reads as TGTGCCAGCAGCGCATCGGGGGGCGCATCCGCTGGGGCCAACGTCCTGACTTTC. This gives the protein CASSASGGASAGANVLTF.

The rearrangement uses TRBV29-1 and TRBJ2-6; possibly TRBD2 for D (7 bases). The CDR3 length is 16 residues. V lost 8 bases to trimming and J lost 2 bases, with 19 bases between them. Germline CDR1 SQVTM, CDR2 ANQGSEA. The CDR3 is CSWAHGEGAGANVLTF. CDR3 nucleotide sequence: TGCAGCTGGGCACATGGGGAGGGGGCTGGGGCCAACGTCCTGACTTTC.

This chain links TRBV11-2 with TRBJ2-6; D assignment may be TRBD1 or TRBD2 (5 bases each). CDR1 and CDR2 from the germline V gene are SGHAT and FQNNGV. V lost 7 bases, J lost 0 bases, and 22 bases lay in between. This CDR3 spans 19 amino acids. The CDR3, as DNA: TGTGCCAGCATGCCGGGGCAGGGAAGAGGGCACTCTGGGGCCAACGTCCTGACTTTC. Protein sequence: CASMPGQGRGHSGANVLTF. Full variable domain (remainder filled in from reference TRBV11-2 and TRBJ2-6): EAGVAQSPRYKIIEKRQSVAFWCNPISGHATLYWYQQILGQGPKLLIQFQNNGVVDDSQLPKDRFSAERLKGVDSTLKIQPAKLEDSAVYLCASMPGQGRGHSGANVLTFGAGSRLTVL.

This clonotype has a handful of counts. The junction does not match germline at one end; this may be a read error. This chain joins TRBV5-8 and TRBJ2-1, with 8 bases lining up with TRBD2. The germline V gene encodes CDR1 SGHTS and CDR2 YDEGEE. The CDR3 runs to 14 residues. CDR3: CASSWPGRLLAEVF. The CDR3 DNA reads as TGTGCCAGCAGCTGGCCGGGGCGGCTACTAGCGGAGGTCTTC.

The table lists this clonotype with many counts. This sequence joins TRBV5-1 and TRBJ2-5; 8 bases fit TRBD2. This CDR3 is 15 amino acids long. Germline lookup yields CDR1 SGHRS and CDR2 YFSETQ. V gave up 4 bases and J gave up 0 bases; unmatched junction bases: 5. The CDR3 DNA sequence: TGCGCCAGCAGCCCGGGGGGGCATTACCAAGAGACCCAGTACTTC. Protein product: CASSPGGHYQETQYF.